This TCR beta chain was identified during a study of cytomegalovirus exposure and HLA in healthy donors. This clone has only a few counts. This CDR3 contains 16 residues. CDR1 MGHRA and CDR2 YSYEKL come from the germline V gene. With 4 bases clipped from V and 7 bases from J, the junction kept 10 bases outside the gene matches. The PCR made use of 60 Vbeta and 13 Jbeta primers. The assay was immunoSEQ multiplex PCR, and TCRdb's table has in-frame clones only and misses some. The repertoire holds around 57,000 clones, with 80% to 90% as singletons. This TCR derives from a young man in good health and CMV-seropositive. The V call is TRBV4-1, the J call TRBJ1-4, with 9 bases fitting TRBD1. The specimen was PBMCs. The CDR3 DNA sequence: TGCGCCAGCAGCCGATCACAGGGGGCGCGGAGTGAAAAACTGTTTTTT. It encodes CASSRSQGARSEKLFF.